This TCR beta chain was captured by sequencing in a study of blood T cells in healthy people across ages. Study observations and caveats: Higher naive T cell percentage went strongly together with higher TCR beta diversity. Per million T cells, TCR beta diversity dropped about linearly as age rose. Nothing was known about donor CMV status, and this possibly confounded expanded clonotype changes.

Germline V gene sequence: CDR1 SGHAT, CDR2 FQDESV (reference sequence). Between the trimmed V and J ends, which lost 3 bases and 3 bases, there was a span of 12 bases. This CDR3 region has 14 residues. Each donor had roughly 10 milliliters of peripheral blood drawn. Primers used in a second PCR of roughly 6 to 11 cycles were a sample-barcoded 5' primer and a J-beta primer mix. TCRdb reanalysed the 5' RACE reads using MiXCR and keeps one entry per CDR3 protein. The sample holds fewer than 800,000 distinct CDR3 sequences, roughly 30% seen once. Ten or more counts support this clonotype. What it recognizes is unknown.

This clonotype was sampled from a woman of 80 years or more in good health. The V and J genes are TRBV11-1 and TRBJ2-7, with no clear D. Sequenced material: blood. The CDR3 DNA reads TGTGCCAGCAGCTTGCTTGCGCGCGACTACGAGCAGTACTTC. It encodes CASSLLARDYEQYF.